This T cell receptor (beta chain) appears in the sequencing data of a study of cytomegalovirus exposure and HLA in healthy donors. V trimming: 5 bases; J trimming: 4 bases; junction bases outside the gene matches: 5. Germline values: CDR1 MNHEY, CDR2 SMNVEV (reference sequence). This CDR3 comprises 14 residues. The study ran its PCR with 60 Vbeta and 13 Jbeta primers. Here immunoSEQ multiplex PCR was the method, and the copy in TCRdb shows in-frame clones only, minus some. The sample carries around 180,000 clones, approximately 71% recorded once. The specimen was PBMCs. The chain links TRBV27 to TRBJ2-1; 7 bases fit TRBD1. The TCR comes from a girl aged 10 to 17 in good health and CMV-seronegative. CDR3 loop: CASSEGATYNEQFF. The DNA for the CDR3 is TGTGCCAGCAGTGAGGGGGCCACTTACAATGAGCAGTTCTTC.